This section outlines one TCR beta chain sequence together with its context. J lost 4 bases, V lost 4 bases, and 4 bases had no gene match. This CDR3 is 14 amino acids long. CDR1 and CDR2 (germline): GTSNPN, SVGIG (reference sequence). Profiled with immunoSEQ multiplex PCR; TCRdb holds only in-frame clones, not every one. The table records roughly 290,000 clones, more than 75% of them present only once. These data originate in a study of blood T cell repertoires in COVID-19. The receptor's source is a woman aged 50 to 60 who had recovered from COVID-19. The source material was peripheral blood. The rearrangement joins TRBV30 to TRBJ1-6; 7 bases align to TRBD1. The CDR3 reads CAWNAGQYNSPLHF. CDR3 DNA: TGTGCCTGGAATGCGGGACAGTATAATTCACCCCTCCACTTT.